This entry features one TCR beta chain sequence. Its antigen is still unknown. Base qualities were left out, and no much larger clone turns up one base away. The data derive from a study of blood T cell repertoires in COVID-19 (dated by TCRdb to about 2020). Background for the entire study: Samples from collaborators originated in the United States, Italy and Spain and spanned both the acute and convalescent phases of COVID-19. The repertoires were released in a freely available public database meant as a resource for research on the immune response to SARS-CoV-2. Subjects who had been exposed to COVID-19, were actively infected with it, or had recovered from it provided the deeply sampled blood TCRbeta repertoires that made up the dataset. Where available, HLA class I and class II types were obtained from metadata supplied by the sample provider rather than from assay-based typing. The samples were drawn from the first 160 participants of the ongoing ImmuneRACE study and from 1,254 subjects provided by 6 global collaborators. A de-identified subject ID, COVID-19 status, age in years and sex were almost always included in the sample metadata. The material from the prospective study consisted of cDNA or gDNA derived from T cells, B-cell-depleted T cells, or PBMCs. Results and caveats for the whole study, not just this receptor: How much clinical and demographic metadata was included differed by source and by participant, and the metadata was provided uncurated.

Participants in the prospective study were enrolled through a virtual design, were aged about 18 to 90 years, and lived in 20 to 30 United States geographic areas. Cohort assignment in the prospective study relied on participant-reported clinical history from a screening survey and a study questionnaire. Recovered participants in ImmuneRACE Cohort 3 were defined as having two consecutive negative NP/OP PCR tests, clearance from a healthcare professional, or resolution of symptoms. Mobile phlebotomists in the prospective study collected whole blood, serum and a nasopharyngeal or oropharyngeal swab from every participant. Prospective study participants could optionally give additional blood draws and questionnaires over an approximately 2-month period. Prospective study blood samples were shipped either frozen or at room temperature before DNA extraction. From the cysteine through the phenylalanine, the CDR3 covers 17 amino acids. This entry keeps only the CDR3 DNA: 51 bases, framed from base 1. V loses 0 bases of germline sequence and J loses 3 bases, and the interval between the two ends is 17 bases. Per the germline V gene, KGHSH is the CDR1 and LQKENI is the CDR2.

The immunoSEQ Assay, a bias-controlled multiplex PCR, was used to amplify TCRbeta CDR3 regions from genomic DNA. In the source study's methods: The number of nucleated cells in each sample was estimated from the amplification of reference gene primers within the assay. Sequence reads were collapsed and filtered to measure the absolute abundance of every unique TCRbeta CDR3 rearrangement. Productive Simpson clonality was computed per sample as the square root of Simpson's diversity index over productive rearrangements. TCRdb carries this immuneACCESS record with in-frame sequences only. Its versions omit some clonotypes, under half of them owing to an unresolved V gene in the studies checked, with the rest unexplained. That table is the source of V, J and clone size, and D and trimming were worked out from the DNA. The sample records roughly 360,000 clones, roughly four fifths of which are singletons. The top ten clonotypes cover approximately 5% of the sample.

The specimen was PBMCs or T cells enriched from blood (not recorded which). This chain joins TRBV18 to TRBJ1-1; the D gene is unclear. The TCR was taken from a woman in her forties or fifties who had recovered from COVID-19. DNA sequence: TGTGCCAGCTCACCACCGGTACGGGGTTTTGGTCACACTGAAGCTTTCTTT. This gives the protein CASSPPVRGFGHTEAFF.